The clone carrying this T cell receptor (beta chain) was observed many times. As for time point: patch test 1, 2 weeks after DPC sensitization. Treatment reported: therapeutic diphenylcyclopropenone sensitization with weekly scalp DPC. This sample was included in a study of human T cells and chemical hapten exposure. TCRdb used MiXCR to reprocess the RACE reads, holding one entry per CDR3 protein. This repertoire shows 90,000 to 120,000 distinct CDR3 sequences, about 11% found once; its top ten account for under 4.5%. Between the trimmed V and J ends, which lost 6 bases and 6 bases, there was a span of 15 bases. This CDR3 is 14 amino acids long. The V gene's germline CDR1 is WSHSY and CDR2 SAAADI.

The gene calls are TRBV10-2 and TRBJ1-5; TRBD1 is a possible D gene (6 bases). This receptor was obtained from a middle-aged woman with alopecia areata. Some clones in this sample may be carry-over from other donors' samples. Sample: whole blood, taken in connection with sensitization to the hapten diphenylcyclopropenone (DPC). CDR3 in amino acids: CASSKGQSAQPQHF. CDR3 sequence (DNA): TGCGCCAGCAGCAAGGGACAATCGGCTCAGCCCCAGCATTTT.